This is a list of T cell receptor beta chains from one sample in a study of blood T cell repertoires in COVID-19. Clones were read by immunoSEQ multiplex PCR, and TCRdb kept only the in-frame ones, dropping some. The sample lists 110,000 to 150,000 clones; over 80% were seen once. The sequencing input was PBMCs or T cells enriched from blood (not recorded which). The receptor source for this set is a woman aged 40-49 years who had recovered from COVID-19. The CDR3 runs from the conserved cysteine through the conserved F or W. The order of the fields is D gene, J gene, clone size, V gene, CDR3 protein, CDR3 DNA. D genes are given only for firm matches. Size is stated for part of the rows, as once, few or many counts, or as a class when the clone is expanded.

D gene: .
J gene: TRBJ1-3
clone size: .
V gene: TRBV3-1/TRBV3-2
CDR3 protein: CASSQGALYAARNTIYF
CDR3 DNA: TGTGCCAGCAGCCAAGGAGCCCTATACGCGGCCCGAAACACCATATATTTT

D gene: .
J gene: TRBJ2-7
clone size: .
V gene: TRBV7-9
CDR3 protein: CASSSTGLTYEQYF
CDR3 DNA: TGTGCCAGCAGCTCTACGGGACTTACCTACGAGCAGTACTTC

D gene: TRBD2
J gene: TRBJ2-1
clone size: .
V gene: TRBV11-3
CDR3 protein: CASSFGAGGSYNEQFF
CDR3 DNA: TGTGCCAGCAGCTTTGGGGCGGGGGGATCCTACAATGAGCAGTTCTTC

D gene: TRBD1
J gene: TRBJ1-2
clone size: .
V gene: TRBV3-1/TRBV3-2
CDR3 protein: CASSLPTGLNGYTF
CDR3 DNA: TGTGCCAGCAGCCTTCCGACAGGGTTGAATGGCTACACCTTC

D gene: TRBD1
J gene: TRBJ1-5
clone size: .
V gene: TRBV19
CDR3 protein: CASSKGQGVGQPQHF
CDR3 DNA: TGTGCCAGTAGTAAGGGACAGGGGGTAGGACAGCCCCAGCATTTT

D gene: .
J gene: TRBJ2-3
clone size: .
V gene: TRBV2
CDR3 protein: CASSPGDTQYF
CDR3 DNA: TGTGCCAGCAGCCCCGGGGATACGCAGTATTTT

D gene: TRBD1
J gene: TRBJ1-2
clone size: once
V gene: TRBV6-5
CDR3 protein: CASSRIGTGGYGYTF
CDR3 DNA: TGTGCCAGCAGTCGAATCGGGACAGGGGGCTATGGCTACACCTTC

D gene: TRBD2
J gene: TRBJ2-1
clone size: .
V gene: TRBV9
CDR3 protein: CASSVGGTSGRTEQFF
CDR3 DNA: TGTGCCAGCAGCGTAGGAGGGACTAGCGGGAGGACTGAGCAGTTCTTC

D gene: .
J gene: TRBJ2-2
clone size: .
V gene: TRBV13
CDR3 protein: CASSLKRENTGELFF
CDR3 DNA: TGTGCCAGCAGCTTAAAGAGAGAGAACACCGGGGAGCTGTTTTTT

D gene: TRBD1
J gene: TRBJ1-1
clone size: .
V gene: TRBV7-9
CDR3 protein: CASKTGANTEAFF
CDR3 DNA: TGTGCCAGCAAGACAGGGGCGAACACTGAAGCTTTCTTT

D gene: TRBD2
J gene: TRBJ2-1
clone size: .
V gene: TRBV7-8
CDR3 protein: CASSPGTRVPYNEQFF
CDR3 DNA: TGTGCCAGCAGCCCGGGGACTAGGGTTCCCTACAATGAGCAGTTCTTC

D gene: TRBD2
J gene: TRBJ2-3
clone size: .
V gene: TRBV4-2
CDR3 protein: CASSQEAGTSGGLSTQYF
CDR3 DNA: TGTGCCAGCAGCCAAGAGGCCGGGACTAGCGGGGGGTTGAGTACGCAGTATTTT

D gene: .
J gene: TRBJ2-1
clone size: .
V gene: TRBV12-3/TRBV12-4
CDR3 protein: CASTDSHLNEQFF
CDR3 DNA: TGTGCCAGCACGGACAGTCACCTCAATGAGCAGTTCTTC

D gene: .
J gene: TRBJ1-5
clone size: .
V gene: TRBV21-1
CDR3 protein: CASSKRDRGVKGINQPQHF
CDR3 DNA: TGTGCCAGCAGCAAAAGGGACAGGGGTGTCAAGGGGATCAATCAGCCCCAGCATTTT

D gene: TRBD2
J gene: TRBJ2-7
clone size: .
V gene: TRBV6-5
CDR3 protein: CASSYSGTSGTDEQYF
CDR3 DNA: TGTGCCAGCAGTTACTCAGGGACTAGCGGGACCGACGAGCAGTACTTC

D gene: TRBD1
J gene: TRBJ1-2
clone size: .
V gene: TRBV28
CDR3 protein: CASSPRDRASVRNYGYTF
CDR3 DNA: TGTGCCAGCAGCCCAAGGGACAGGGCCTCCGTTCGCAACTATGGCTACACCTTC

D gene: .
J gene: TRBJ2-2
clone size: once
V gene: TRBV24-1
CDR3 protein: CATSDTNRDTGELFF
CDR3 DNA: TGTGCCACCAGTGATACTAACAGGGACACCGGGGAGCTGTTTTTT

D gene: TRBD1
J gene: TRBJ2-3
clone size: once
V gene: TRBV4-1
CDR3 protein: CASSQEPRGRRTDTQYF
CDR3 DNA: TGCGCCAGCAGCCAAGAACCCAGGGGGCGCCGGACAGATACGCAGTATTTT

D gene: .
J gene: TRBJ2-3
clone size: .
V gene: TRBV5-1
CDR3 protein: CASSLVAGTDTQYF
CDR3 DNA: TGCGCCAGCAGCTTGGTTGCGGGCACAGATACGCAGTATTTT

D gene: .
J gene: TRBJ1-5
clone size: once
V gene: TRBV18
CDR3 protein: CASSRTGEQPQHF
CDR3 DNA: TGTGCCAGCTCACGGACGGGGGAACAGCCCCAGCATTTT

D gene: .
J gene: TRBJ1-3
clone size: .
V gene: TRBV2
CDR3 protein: CASSRLGGSGNTIYF
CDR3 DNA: TGTGCCAGCAGCCGCCTCGGGGGGAGTGGAAACACCATATATTTT

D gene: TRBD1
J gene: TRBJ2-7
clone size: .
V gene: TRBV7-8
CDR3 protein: CASSSPWTGVVEQYF
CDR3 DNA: TGTGCCAGCAGCTCCCCTTGGACAGGGGTTGTCGAGCAGTACTTC